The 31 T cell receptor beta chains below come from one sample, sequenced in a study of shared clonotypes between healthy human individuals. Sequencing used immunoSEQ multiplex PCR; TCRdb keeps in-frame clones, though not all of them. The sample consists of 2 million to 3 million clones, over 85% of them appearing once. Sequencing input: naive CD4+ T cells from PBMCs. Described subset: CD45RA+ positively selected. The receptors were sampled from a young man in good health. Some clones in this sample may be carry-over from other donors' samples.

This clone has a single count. CDR3: CASSPARSYNEQFF. As DNA, the CDR3 is TGTGCCAGCAGTCCTGCAAGGTCCTACAATGAGCAGTTCTTC. The J gene is TRBJ2-1, the V gene TRBV27; D is unclear. Germline CDR1 MNHEY, CDR2 SMNVEV (reference sequence). CDR3 length: 14 amino acids. V dropped 5 bases and J dropped 1 base, with 9 bases sitting between them.

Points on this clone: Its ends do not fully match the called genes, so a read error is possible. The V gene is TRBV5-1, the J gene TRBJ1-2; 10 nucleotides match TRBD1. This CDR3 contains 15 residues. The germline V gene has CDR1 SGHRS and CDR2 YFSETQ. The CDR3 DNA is TGCGCCAACAGCTCGGACAGGGGGAGCCTCTATGGCTACACCTTC. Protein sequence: CANSSDRGSLYGYTF.

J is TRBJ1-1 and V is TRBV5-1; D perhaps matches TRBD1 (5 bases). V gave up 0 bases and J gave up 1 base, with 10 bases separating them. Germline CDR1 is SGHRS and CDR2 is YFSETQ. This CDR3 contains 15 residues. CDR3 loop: CASSLESGANTEAFF. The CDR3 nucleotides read TGCGCCAGCAGCTTGGAATCCGGGGCGAACACTGAAGCTTTCTTT.

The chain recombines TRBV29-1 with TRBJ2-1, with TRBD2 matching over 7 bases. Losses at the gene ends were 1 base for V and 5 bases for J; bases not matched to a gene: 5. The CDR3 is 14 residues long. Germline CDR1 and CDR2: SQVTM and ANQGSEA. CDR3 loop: CSVEGGRKDNEQFF. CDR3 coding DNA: TGCAGCGTTGAAGGCGGGAGAAAGGACAATGAGCAGTTCTTC.

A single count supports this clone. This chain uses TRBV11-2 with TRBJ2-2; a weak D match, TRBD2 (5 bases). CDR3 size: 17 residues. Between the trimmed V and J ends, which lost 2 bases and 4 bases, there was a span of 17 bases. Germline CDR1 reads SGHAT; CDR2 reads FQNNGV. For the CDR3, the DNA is TGTGCCAGCAGCTTAAGTACTTGGCAGAGGGTCACCGGGGAGCTGTTTTTT. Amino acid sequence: CASSLSTWQRVTGELFF.

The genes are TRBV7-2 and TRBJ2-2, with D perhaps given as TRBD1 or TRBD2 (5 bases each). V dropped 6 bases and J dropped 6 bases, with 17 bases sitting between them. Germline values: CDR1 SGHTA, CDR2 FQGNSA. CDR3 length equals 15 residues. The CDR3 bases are TGTGCCAGCAGATGGGGGACCATCGTGGCCGGGGAGCTGTTTTTT. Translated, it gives CASRWGTIVAGELFF.

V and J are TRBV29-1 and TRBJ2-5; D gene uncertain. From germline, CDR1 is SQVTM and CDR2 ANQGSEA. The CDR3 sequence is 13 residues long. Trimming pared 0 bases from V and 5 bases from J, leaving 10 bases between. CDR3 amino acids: CSVEDRVVETQYF. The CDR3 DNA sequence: TGCAGCGTTGAAGATCGAGTGGTGGAGACCCAGTACTTC.

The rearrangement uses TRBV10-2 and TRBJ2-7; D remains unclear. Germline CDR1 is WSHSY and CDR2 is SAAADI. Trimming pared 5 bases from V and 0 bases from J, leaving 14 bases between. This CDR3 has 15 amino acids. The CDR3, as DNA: TGCGCCAGCAGTCGAATTAGGGTGAGCTCCTACGAGCAGTACTTC. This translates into CASSRIRVSSYEQYF.

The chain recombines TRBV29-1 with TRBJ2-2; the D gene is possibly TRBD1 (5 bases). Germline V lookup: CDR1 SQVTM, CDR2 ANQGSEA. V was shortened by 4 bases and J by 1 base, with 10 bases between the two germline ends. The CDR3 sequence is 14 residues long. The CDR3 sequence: CSVVGHLNTGELFF. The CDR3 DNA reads TGCAGCGTTGTCGGACATTTGAACACCGGGGAGCTGTTTTTT.

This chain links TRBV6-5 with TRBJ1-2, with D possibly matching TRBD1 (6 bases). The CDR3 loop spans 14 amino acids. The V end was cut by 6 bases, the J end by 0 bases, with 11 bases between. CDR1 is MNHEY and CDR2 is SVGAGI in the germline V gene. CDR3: CASSPTGSNYGYTF. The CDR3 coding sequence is TGTGCCAGCAGCCCGACAGGATCTAACTATGGCTACACCTTC.

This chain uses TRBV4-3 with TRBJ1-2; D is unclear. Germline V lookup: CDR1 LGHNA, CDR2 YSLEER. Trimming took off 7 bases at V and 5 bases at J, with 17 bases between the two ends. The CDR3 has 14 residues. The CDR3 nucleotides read TGCGCCAGCACCCGCACGGACGGACGTTATGGCTACACCTTC. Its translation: CASTRTDGRYGYTF.

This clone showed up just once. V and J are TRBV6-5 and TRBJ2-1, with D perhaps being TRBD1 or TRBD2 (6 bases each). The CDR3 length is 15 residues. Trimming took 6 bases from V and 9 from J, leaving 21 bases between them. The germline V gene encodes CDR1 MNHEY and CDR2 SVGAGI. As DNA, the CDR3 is TGTGCCAGCAGCCCGACAGGCGGGAACGAGGTTGAGCAGTTCTTC. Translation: CASSPTGGNEVEQFF.

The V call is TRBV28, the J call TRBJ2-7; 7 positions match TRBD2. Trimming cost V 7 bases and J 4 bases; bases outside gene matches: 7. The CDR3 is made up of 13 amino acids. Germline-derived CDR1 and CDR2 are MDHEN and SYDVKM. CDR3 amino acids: CASKPSGPYEQYF. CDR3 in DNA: TGTGCCAGCAAGCCTAGCGGACCTTACGAGCAGTACTTC.

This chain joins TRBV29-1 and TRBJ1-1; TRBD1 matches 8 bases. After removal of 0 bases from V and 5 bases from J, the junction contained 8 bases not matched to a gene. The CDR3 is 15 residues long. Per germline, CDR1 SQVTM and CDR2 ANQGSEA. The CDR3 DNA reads TGCAGCGTTGAAGACTCAGGGGGCGTGATAACTGAAGCTTTCTTT. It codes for CSVEDSGGVITEAFF. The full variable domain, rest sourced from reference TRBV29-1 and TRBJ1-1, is SAVISQKPSRDICQRGTSLTIQCQVDSQVTMMFWYRQQPGQSLTLIATANQGSEATYESGFVIDKFPISRPNLTFSTLTVSNMSPEDSSIYLCSVEDSGGVITEAFFGQGTRLTVV.

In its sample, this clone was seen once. The CDR3 protein is CASSLDRSLGYTF. The CDR3 DNA reads as TGTGCCAGCAGCCTGGATCGATCCCTTGGCTACACCTTC. The chain links TRBV5-6 to TRBJ1-2; unclear D gene. Germline CDR1 reads SGHDT; CDR2 reads YYEEEE. There are 13 residues in the CDR3. Trimming pared 4 bases from V and 7 bases from J, leaving 14 bases between.

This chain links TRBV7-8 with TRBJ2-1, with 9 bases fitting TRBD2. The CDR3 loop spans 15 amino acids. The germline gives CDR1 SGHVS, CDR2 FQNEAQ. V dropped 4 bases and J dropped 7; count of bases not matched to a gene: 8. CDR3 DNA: TGTGCCAGCAGCTCCCTAGCGGGATCGAGGAATGAGCAGTTCTTC. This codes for CASSSLAGSRNEQFF.

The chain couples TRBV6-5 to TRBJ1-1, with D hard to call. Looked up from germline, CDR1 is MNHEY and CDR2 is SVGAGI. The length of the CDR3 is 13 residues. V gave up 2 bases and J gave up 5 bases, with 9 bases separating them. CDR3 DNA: TGTGCCAGCAGTTACGGCAGCCGAACTGAAGCTTTCTTT. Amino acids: CASSYGSRTEAFF.

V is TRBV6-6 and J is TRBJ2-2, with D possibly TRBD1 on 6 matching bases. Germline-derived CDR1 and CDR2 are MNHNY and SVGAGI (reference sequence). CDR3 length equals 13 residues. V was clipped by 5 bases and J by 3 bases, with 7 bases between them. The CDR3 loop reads CASSRQDTGELFF. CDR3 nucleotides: TGTGCCAGCAGTCGACAGGACACCGGGGAGCTGTTTTTT.

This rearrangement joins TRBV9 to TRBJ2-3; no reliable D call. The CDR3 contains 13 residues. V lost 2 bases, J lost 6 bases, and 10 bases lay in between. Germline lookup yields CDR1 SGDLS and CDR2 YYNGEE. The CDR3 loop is CASSVRPADTQYF. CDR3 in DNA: TGTGCCAGCAGCGTGAGACCCGCGGATACGCAGTATTTT.

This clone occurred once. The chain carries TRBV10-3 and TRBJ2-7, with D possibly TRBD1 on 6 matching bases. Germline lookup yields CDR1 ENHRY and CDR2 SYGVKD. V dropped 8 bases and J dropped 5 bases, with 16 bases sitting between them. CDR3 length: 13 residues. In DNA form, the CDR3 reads TGTGCCATCGGTGGGGGCGGACCTAACGAGCAGTACTTC. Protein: CAIGGGGPNEQYF.

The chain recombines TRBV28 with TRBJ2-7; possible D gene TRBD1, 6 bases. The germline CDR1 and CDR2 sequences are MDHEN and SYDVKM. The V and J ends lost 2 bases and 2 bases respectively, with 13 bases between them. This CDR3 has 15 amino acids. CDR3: CASSLAGGSTYEQYF. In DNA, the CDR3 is TGTGCCAGCAGTTTAGCTGGGGGCAGCACCTACGAGCAGTACTTC.

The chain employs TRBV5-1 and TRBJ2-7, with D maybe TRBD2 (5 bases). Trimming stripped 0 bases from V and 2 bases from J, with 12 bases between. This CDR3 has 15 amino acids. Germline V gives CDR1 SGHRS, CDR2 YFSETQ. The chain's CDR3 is CASSLGPTEAYEQYF. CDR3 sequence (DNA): TGCGCCAGCAGCTTGGGCCCCACGGAGGCCTACGAGCAGTACTTC. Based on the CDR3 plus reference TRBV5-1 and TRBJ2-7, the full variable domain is KAGVTQTPRYLIKTRGQQVTLSCSPISGHRSVSWYQQTPGQGLQFLFEYFSETQRNKGNFPGRFSGRQFSNSRSEMNVSTLELGDSALYLCASSLGPTEAYEQYFGPGTRLTVT.

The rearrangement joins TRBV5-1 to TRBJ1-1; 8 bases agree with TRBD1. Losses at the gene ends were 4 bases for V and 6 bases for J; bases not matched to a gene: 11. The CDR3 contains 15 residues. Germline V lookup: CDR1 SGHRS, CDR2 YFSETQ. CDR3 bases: TGCGCCAGCAGCCCACGGACAGGGTTGCTGGCTGAAGCTTTCTTT. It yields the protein CASSPRTGLLAEAFF. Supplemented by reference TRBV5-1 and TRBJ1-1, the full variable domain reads KAGVTQTPRYLIKTRGQQVTLSCSPISGHRSVSWYQQTPGQGLQFLFEYFSETQRNKGNFPGRFSGRQFSNSRSEMNVSTLELGDSALYLCASSPRTGLLAEAFFGQGTRLTVV.

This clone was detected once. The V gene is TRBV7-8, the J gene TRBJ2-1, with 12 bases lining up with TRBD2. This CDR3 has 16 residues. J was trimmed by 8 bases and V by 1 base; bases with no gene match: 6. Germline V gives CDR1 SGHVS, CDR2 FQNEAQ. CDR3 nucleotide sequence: TGTGCCAGCAGCTTAGTTATGGCTAGCGGGAGGGATGAGCAGTTCTTC. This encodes CASSLVMASGRDEQFF.

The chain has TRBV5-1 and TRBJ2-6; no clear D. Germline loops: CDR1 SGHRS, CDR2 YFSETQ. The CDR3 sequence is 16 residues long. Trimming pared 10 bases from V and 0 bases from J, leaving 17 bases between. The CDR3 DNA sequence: TGCGCCTCGACCCCGGCGGTAAGCTCTGGGGCCAACGTCCTGACTTTC. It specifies CASTPAVSSGANVLTF.

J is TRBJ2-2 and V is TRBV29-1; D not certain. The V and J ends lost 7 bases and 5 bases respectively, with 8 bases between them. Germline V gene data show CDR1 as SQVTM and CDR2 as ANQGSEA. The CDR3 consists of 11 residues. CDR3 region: CSGELTGELFF. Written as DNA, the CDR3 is TGCAGCGGAGAGCTGACCGGGGAGCTGTTTTTT.

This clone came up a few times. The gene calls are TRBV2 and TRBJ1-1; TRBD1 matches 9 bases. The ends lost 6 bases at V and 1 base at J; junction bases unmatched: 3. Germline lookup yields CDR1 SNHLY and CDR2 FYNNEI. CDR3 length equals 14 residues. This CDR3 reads CASSTGGENTEAFF. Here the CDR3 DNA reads TGTGCCAGCAGCACAGGGGGCGAGAACACTGAAGCTTTCTTT.

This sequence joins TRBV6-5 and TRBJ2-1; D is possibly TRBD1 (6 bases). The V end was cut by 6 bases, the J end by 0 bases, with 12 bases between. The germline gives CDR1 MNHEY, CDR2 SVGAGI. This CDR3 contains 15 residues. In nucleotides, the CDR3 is TGTGCCAGCAGAAACAGGGTTAGCTCCTACAATGAGCAGTTCTTC. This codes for CASRNRVSSYNEQFF.

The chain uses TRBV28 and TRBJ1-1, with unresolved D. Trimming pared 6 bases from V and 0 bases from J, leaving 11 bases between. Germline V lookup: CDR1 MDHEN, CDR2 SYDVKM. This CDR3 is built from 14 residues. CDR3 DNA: TGTGCCAGCAGGCCCAACCCCATGAACACTGAAGCTTTCTTT. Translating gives CASRPNPMNTEAFF.

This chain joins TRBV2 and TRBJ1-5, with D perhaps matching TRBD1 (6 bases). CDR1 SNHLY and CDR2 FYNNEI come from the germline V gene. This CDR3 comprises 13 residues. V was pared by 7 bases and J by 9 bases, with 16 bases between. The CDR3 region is CASKSDSSGPQHF. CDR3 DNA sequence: TGTGCCAGCAAATCGGACAGCTCTGGGCCCCAGCATTTT. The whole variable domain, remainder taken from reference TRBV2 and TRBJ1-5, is EPEVTQTPSHQVTQMGQEVILRCVPISNHLYFYWYRQILGQKVEFLVSFYNNEISEKSEIFDDQFSVERPDGSNFTLKIRSTKLEDSAMYFCASKSDSSGPQHFGDGTRLSIL.

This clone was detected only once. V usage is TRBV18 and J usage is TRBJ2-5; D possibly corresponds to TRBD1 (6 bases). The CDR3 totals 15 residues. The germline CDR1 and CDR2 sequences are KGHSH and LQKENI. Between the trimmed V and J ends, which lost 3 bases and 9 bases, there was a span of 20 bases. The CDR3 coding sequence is TGTGCCAGCTCACCCAATTCGGACAGCGCTTTGGCCCAGTACTTC. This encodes CASSPNSDSALAQYF.